This is a list of T cell receptor beta chains from one sample in a study of shared clonotypes between healthy human individuals. The table came from immunoSEQ multiplex PCR; TCRdb's copy has only in-frame clones and leaves some out. The sample has about 100,000 clones, 55% to 70% seen once. The specimen was memory CD8+ T cells sorted from blood. These receptors were taken from a woman in her twenties or thirties in good health. Both conserved end residues are part of each CDR3. Size is omitted from some rows. Given values are once, few, many or a class for expanded clones.

>NA|TRBV13|TRBJ2-5
CASSLAETQYF
>NA|TRBV25-1|TRBJ2-1
CASSDVDGNEQFF
>NA|TRBV6-1|TRBJ2-7
CASSDIRAASYEQYF
>NA|TRBV13|TRBJ2-7
CASSLEGASSYEQYF
>once|TRBV25-1|TRBJ2-1
CASSGKGNAEQFF
>NA|TRBV18|TRBJ1-4
CASSRTGECSTNEKLFF
>NA|TRBV9|TRBJ2-7
CASSSGLLGEQYF
>NA|TRBV29-1|TRBJ2-1
CSVAGTGSYNEQFF
>NA|TRBV7-9|TRBJ2-7
CASSIGGSYEQYF
>NA|TRBV2|TRBJ2-5
CASSERGRGPETQYF
>NA|TRBV6-6|TRBJ2-7
CASSYTGPADEQYF
>few|TRBV6-4|TRBJ2-1
CASSVAGGSYNEQFF
>NA|TRBV6-4|TRBJ2-3
CASAGGPEDTQYF
>NA|TRBV5-1|TRBJ2-7
CASSLNQGVYEQYF
>once|TRBV9|TRBJ2-7
CASSVGGASDEQYF
>NA|TRBV28|TRBJ1-2
CASSSVGGDDYGYTF
>many|TRBV25-1|TRBJ2-7
CASSGPTGLGGYEQYF
>NA|TRBV28|TRBJ1-1
CASIPGRGWNTEAFF
>NA|TRBV6-6|TRBJ1-2
CAGGDGTNYGYTF
>NA|TRBV11-3|TRBJ2-2
CASSFGLANTGELFF
>few|TRBV28|TRBJ2-3
CASTPGDWTVDTQYF
>NA|TRBV5-1|TRBJ2-7
CASKLFQAVSYEQYF
>NA|TRBV7-9|TRBJ2-5
CASSLGQREQYF
>NA|TRBV10-2|TRBJ2-7
CASRRDLVEQYF
>NA|TRBV10-3|TRBJ1-3
CAISESRGQGNTIYF
>NA|TRBV28|TRBJ2-1
CASTTDAGSYNEQFF
>NA|TRBV30|TRBJ2-1
CAWSVDSYNEQFF
>once|TRBV27|TRBJ1-5
CASSQDVYQPQHF
>NA|TRBV19|TRBJ2-1
CASSLIAGGPGEQFF
>few|TRBV9|TRBJ1-1
CASSFVLGEGISEAFF
>NA|TRBV27|TRBJ2-2
CASLDPRRETGELFF
>few|TRBV28|TRBJ1-2
CASNPGQGHLYGYTF
>NA|TRBV2|TRBJ2-7
CASSQGTGSVTYEQYF
>NA|TRBV5-1|TRBJ2-7
CASSAGEGTGEQYF
>NA|TRBV2|TRBJ2-5
CASSVGLAGVMETQYF
>NA|TRBV11-2|TRBJ2-2
CASSYVRGPITGELFF
>few|TRBV5-1|TRBJ2-7
CASSLAGTGVLVSYEQYF
>NA|TRBV10-3|TRBJ1-1
CAISEAGDGKNTEAFF
>NA|TRBV5-1|TRBJ2-5
CASSSQGETQYF
>NA|TRBV28|TRBJ2-7
CASSSVGEQYF
>NA|TRBV7-8|TRBJ1-4
CASSLVGFFNEKLFF
>NA|TRBV2|TRBJ2-1
CASSEARLGRPSYNEQFF
>many|TRBV5-8|TRBJ2-7
CASSLAHGLAGDYEQYF
>NA|TRBV29-1|TRBJ2-1
CSVDSQREVNEQFF
>NA|TRBV7-2|TRBJ1-1
CASSFSSTSNTEAFF
>NA|TRBV27|TRBJ2-7
CASSGQETYEQYF
>NA|TRBV6-6|TRBJ2-5
CASSYSRLPVAAQYF
>NA|TRBV10-3|TRBJ2-2
CAISDNDWNTGELFF
>NA|TRBV25-1|TRBJ2-7
CASSVPGQTYEQYF
>NA|TRBV10-1|TRBJ2-3
CASSSSTDTQYF
>few|TRBV27|TRBJ1-2
CASSLSIGQGAIYGYTF
>NA|TRBV5-6|TRBJ1-5
CASSRLNQPQHF